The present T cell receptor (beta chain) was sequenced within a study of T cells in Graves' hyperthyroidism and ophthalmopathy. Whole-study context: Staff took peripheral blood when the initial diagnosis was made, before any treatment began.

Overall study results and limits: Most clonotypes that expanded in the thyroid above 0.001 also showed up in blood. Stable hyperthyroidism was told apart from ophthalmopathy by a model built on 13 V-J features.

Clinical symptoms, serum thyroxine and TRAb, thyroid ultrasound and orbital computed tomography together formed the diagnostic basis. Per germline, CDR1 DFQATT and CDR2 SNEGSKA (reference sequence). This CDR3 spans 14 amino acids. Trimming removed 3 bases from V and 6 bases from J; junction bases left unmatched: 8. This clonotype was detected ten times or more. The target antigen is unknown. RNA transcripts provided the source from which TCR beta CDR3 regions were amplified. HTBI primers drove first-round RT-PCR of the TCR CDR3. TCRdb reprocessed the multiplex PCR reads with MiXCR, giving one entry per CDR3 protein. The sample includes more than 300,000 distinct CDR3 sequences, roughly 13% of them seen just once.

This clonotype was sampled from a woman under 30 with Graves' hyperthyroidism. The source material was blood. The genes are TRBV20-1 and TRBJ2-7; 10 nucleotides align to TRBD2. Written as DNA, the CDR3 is TGCAGTGCTAGGGGGACTAGCGTCGCCCTCGAGCAGTACTTC. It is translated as CSARGTSVALEQYF.